Presented here are 24 T cell receptor beta chains from one specimen sequenced in a study of T cells in Graves' hyperthyroidism and ophthalmopathy (dated by TCRdb to about 2019). The library was obtained by multiplex PCR. The sequencer was an Illumina HiSeq 2000. The TCR beta CDR3 regions were amplified from the RNA transcripts. For the first round of RT-PCR on the TCR CDR3, the HTBI primer set was used together with the Qiagen OneStep RT-PCR kit. TCRdb applied fastp at Q25 and MiXCR to the public reads, then kept only in-frame beta chains. Every CDR3 protein is listed once, alongside the most common genes and DNA of its rows. The sample table holds 250,000 or so distinct CDR3 sequences, of which less than 15% were seen once. The ten largest account for about an eighth of the sample. Material: blood. The receptors here all came from a woman aged 40 to 49 with Graves' hyperthyroidism that later progressed to Graves' ophthalmopathy.

The chain combines TRBV6-5 with TRBJ1-2; D unclear. CDR1 MNHEY and CDR2 SVGAGI come from the germline V gene. The V gene lost 2 bases and the J gene lost 4 bases, with 11 bases spanning the gap. The CDR3 runs 14 residues. The CDR3 DNA is TGTGCCAGCAGTTACGGGGTAGAGGGCTATGGCTACACCTTC. Translation gives CASSYGVEGYGYTF.

The V call is TRBV11-2, the J call TRBJ2-7, with 12 bases matching TRBD2. The ends lost 5 bases at V and 6 bases at J; junction bases unmatched: 14. Germline CDR1 is SGHAT and CDR2 is FQNNGV. CDR3 length: 17 amino acids. The CDR3: CASSPMLAGGPPREQYF. Written as DNA, the CDR3 is TGTGCCAGCAGCCCCATGCTAGCGGGAGGGCCCCCTCGCGAGCAGTACTTC.

This clonotype was picked up many times. This rearrangement joins TRBV2 to TRBJ1-1; maybe TRBD1 (6 bases). Trimming removed 6 bases at V and 4 bases at J, with 15 bases between. There are 14 residues in the CDR3. Germline V gene sequence: CDR1 SNHLY, CDR2 FYNNEI. CDR3 region: CASRSGASSTEAFF. The CDR3 DNA sequence: TGTGCCAGCAGGTCAGGGGCTTCAAGCACTGAAGCTTTCTTT. The full variable domain, with the rest looked up from reference TRBV2 and TRBJ1-1, is EPEVTQTPSHQVTQMGQEVILRCVPISNHLYFYWYRQILGQKVEFLVSFYNNEISEKSEIFDDQFSVERPDGSNFTLKIRSTKLEDSAMYFCASRSGASSTEAFFGQGTRLTVV.

This clonotype appeared many times. The rearrangement joins TRBV7-9 to TRBJ2-5; a possible D gene is TRBD2 (6 bases). Trimming pared 8 bases from V and 5 bases from J, leaving 12 bases between. The V gene's germline CDR1 is SEHNR and CDR2 FQNEAQ (reference sequence). The CDR3 totals 12 residues. In DNA, the CDR3 is TGTGCCAGCCCGGGAGAAGGGGAGACCCAGTACTTC. It translates to CASPGEGETQYF.

Many counts were recorded for this clonotype. The rearrangement uses TRBV5-1 and TRBJ2-1, with TRBD1 matching 8 bases. The CDR3 has 15 residues. CDR1 and CDR2 from the germline V gene are SGHRS and YFSETQ. After removal of 0 bases from V and 4 bases from J, the junction contained 3 bases not matched to a gene. CDR3 DNA: TGCGCCAGCAGCTTGGAACAGGGGGTATACAATGAGCAGTTCTTC. Translation gives CASSLEQGVYNEQFF.

This clonotype was observed at least ten times. The V and J genes are TRBV7-2 and TRBJ2-3, with 8 bases matching TRBD2. V shed 2 bases, J shed 6 bases, and the junction held 19 bases outside the gene matches. CDR3 length: 19 amino acids. Germline CDR1 SGHTA, CDR2 FQGNSA. CDR3 loop: CASSLRGLAGHGFGDTQYF. The CDR3, as DNA: TGTGCCAGCAGCTTAAGAGGGCTAGCGGGTCACGGATTCGGGGATACGCAGTATTTT.

This clonotype was counted at least ten times. This chain links TRBV5-5 with TRBJ2-1, with 7 bases identical to TRBD1. The CDR3 sequence is 13 residues long. The V segment lost 4 bases and the J segment 10 bases; nucleotides outside the gene matches: 8. Germline assignment: CDR1 SGHKS and CDR2 YYEKEE (reference sequence). The CDR3 region is CASSPIPGQEQFF. In DNA form, the CDR3 reads TGTGCCAGCAGCCCGATCCCGGGACAGGAGCAGTTCTTC.

Remarks on this clonotype: A read error may produce the germline difference seen at one junction end. V is TRBV7-9 and J is TRBJ1-6; the match to TRBD1 covers 8 bases. The CDR3 length is 15 residues. The germline V gene encodes CDR1 SEHNR and CDR2 FQNEAQ (reference sequence). CDR3 nucleotide sequence: TGTGCCAGCAGCCTCCAGGGGGCGTATAGTTCACCCCTCCACTTT. Protein sequence: CASSLQGAYSSPLHF. The full variable domain, with the rest looked up from reference TRBV7-9 and TRBJ1-6, is DTGVSQNPRHKITKRGQNVTFRCDPISEHNRLYWYRQTLGQGPEFLTYFQNEAQLEKSRLLSDRFSAERPKGSFSTLEIQRTEQGDSAMYLCASSLQGAYSSPLHFGNGTRLTVT.

In its sample, this clonotype was seen a few times. The chain joins TRBV20-1 to TRBJ2-6; TRBD1 agrees at 8 bases. Germline trimming cut 5 bases from V and 2 bases from J; bases unmatched to any gene: 5. The CDR3 runs to 15 residues. CDR1 and CDR2 from the germline V gene are DFQATT and SNEGSKA (reference sequence). The CDR3 region is CSALDRETGANVLTF. The CDR3 DNA is TGCAGTGCTCTGGACAGGGAGACTGGGGCCAACGTCCTGACTTTC.

The sample holds many counts of this clonotype. The CDR3 loop is CASSQFVGDTQYF. In DNA form, the CDR3 reads TGTGCCAGCAGCCAATTTGTTGGGGATACGCAGTATTTT. The chain carries TRBV3-1 and TRBJ2-3; D gene ambiguous. The CDR3 is 13 residues long. V was cut by 2 bases and J by 6 bases, with 9 bases left in between. Germline lookup yields CDR1 LGHDT and CDR2 YNNKEL (reference sequence).

This clonotype turned up a few times. V gene TRBV30 combines with J gene TRBJ1-2, with a weak D call TRBD1 (5 bases). Per the germline V gene, CDR1 is GTSNPN and CDR2 is SVGIG (reference sequence). CDR3 length: 14 amino acids. V was shortened by 4 bases and J by 2 bases, with 14 bases between the two germline ends. The CDR3 sequence: CAWTGGGYNYGYTF. The CDR3 DNA follows: TGTGCCTGGACTGGGGGGGGGTACAACTATGGCTACACCTTC.

In this sample, this clonotype turned up many times. The V call is TRBV7-8, the J call TRBJ1-2; D is perhaps TRBD1 (6 bases). CDR1 is SGHVS, CDR2 FQNEAQ, per germline. This CDR3 spans 15 amino acids. V lost 5 bases and J lost 6, with 19 bases in between. DNA of the CDR3: TGTGCCAGCAGCCTCCGACAGGAGGGAGTTGATGGCTACACCTTC. Translated: CASSLRQEGVDGYTF.

This chain uses TRBV20-1 with TRBJ2-5; D call uncertain. The germline V gene encodes CDR1 DFQATT and CDR2 SNEGSKA (reference sequence). This CDR3 is built from 11 residues. The V end lost 3 bases, the J end lost 5 bases, and 7 bases lay between the germline ends. CDR3 protein: CSASTGETQYF. CDR3 DNA: TGCAGTGCTAGTACGGGCGAGACCCAGTACTTC.

This clonotype was found many times. The chain carries TRBV28 and TRBJ2-1, with D perhaps TRBD1 (6 bases). The CDR3 totals 14 residues. Per the germline V gene, CDR1 is MDHEN and CDR2 is SYDVKM. Trimming took off 4 bases at V and 5 bases at J, with 12 bases between the two ends. In nucleotides, the CDR3 is TGTGCCAGCAGTTCGATCCGGACAGACAATGAGCAGTTCTTC. Translated, it gives CASSSIRTDNEQFF.

The V and J genes are TRBV5-1 and TRBJ2-1; no clear D gene. CDR3 length: 16 residues. Deletions cut 0 bases from V and 4 bases from J, with 14 bases between. From germline, CDR1 is SGHRS and CDR2 YFSETQ. The CDR3 region has the DNA TGCGCCAGCAGCTTGGAAGGGCAGGCTTTATACAATGAGCAGTTCTTC. It is translated as CASSLEGQALYNEQFF.

This clonotype was detected ten times or more. DNA for the CDR3: TGCAGTGCTCCTTCTGGGGGCTCCTACAATGAGCAGTTCTTC. Translation gives CSAPSGGSYNEQFF. The chain is built from TRBV20-1 and TRBJ2-1; perhaps D is TRBD1 or TRBD2 (5 bases each). This CDR3 contains 14 residues. Germline V gene data show CDR1 as DFQATT and CDR2 as SNEGSKA (reference sequence). Between the trimmed V and J ends, which lost 5 bases and 0 bases, there was a span of 11 bases.

This clonotype has a handful of counts. This chain links TRBV27 with TRBJ1-2, with D possibly being TRBD1 (5 bases). Germline lookup yields CDR1 MNHEY and CDR2 SMNVEV (reference sequence). V lost 6 bases to trimming and J lost 4 bases, with 18 bases between them. The CDR3 sequence is 15 residues long. CDR3 coding DNA: TGTGCCAGCAGGGCCGAAGGTAGGGGCCGCTATGGCTACACCTTC. It specifies CASRAEGRGRYGYTF.

This clonotype was counted at least ten times. The rearrangement uses TRBV10-2 and TRBJ1-2, with D hard to call. The CDR3 is made up of 14 amino acids. The V gene's germline CDR1 is WSHSY and CDR2 SAAADI. Trimming stripped 3 bases from V and 8 bases from J, with 16 bases between. CDR3 sequence (DNA): TGCGCCAGCAGTGACCCAAAAACCTCTGGGGGCTACACCTTC. Its translation is CASSDPKTSGGYTF.

This chain connects TRBV25-1 to TRBJ1-1, with D unresolved. Germline lookup yields CDR1 MGHDK and CDR2 SYGVNS. This CDR3 is built from 17 residues. V dropped 1 base and J dropped 5 bases, with 20 bases sitting between them. Here the CDR3 DNA reads TGTGCCAGCAGTGAATCCGGTTTAGACTGGGGTTGGACTGAAGCTTTCTTT. It encodes CASSESGLDWGWTEAFF.

This clonotype turned up a few times. This chain connects TRBV18 to TRBJ2-1, with no clear D. Germline loops: CDR1 KGHSH, CDR2 LQKENI. Trimming took off 6 bases at V and 4 bases at J, with 13 bases between the two ends. This CDR3 is 14 amino acids long. The CDR3 loop reads CASSPSWQYNEQFF. For the CDR3, the DNA is TGTGCCAGCTCCCCCTCGTGGCAGTACAATGAGCAGTTCTTC.

This clonotype appeared many times. The rearrangement joins TRBV12-3 or TRBV12-4 to TRBJ2-1, with D maybe TRBD2 (5 bases). V lost 1 base to trimming and J lost 13 bases, with 11 bases between them. The CDR3 totals 12 residues. CDR3 sequence (DNA): TGTGCCAGCAGTTTAGGAGCGAGGGAACAGTTCTTC. This gives the protein CASSLGAREQFF.

This clonotype was detected ten times or more. This sequence joins TRBV7-6 and TRBJ2-2, with 11 bases aligning to TRBD1. The germline gives CDR1 SGHVS, CDR2 FNYEAQ. The trim removed 5 bases at V and 7 bases at J, leaving 15 bases unmatched. The CDR3 runs 18 residues. The CDR3 protein is CASSLGQGAQSSGGELFF. The DNA of the CDR3 is TGTGCCAGCAGCCTCGGACAGGGGGCGCAGAGCAGTGGCGGGGAGCTGTTTTTT.

The chain links TRBV10-2 to TRBJ2-1; TRBD1 or TRBD2 may be the D gene (5 bases each). V lost 5 bases, J lost 10 bases, and 21 bases lay in between. Germline CDR1 is WSHSY and CDR2 is SAAADI. The length of the CDR3 is 15 residues. The DNA of the CDR3 is TGCGCCAGCAGTCGATCAAGTCCAGGGAGCGGCGAGCAGTTCTTC. Translation gives CASSRSSPGSGEQFF.

This clonotype was picked up many times. The chain is built from TRBV6-1 and TRBJ2-7; weak D call: TRBD2 (5 bases). Trimming removed 8 bases from V and 3 bases from J, with 23 bases in between. Germline CDR1 reads MNHNS; CDR2 reads SASEGT. The CDR3 spans 16 residues. The CDR3 here is CASRELLSTKYYEQYF. The CDR3 DNA reads TGTGCCAGCCGGGAACTCTTGTCTACCAAATACTACGAGCAGTACTTC.